This TCR beta chain was documented in a study of CD8+ T cells in alopecia areata. Study-level information: For the treated group, dosing was oral tofacitinib at 5 to 10 mg twice daily. Study outcomes and limitations: Scalp clonality and expanded CD8+ clones among the top 100 showed significant decreases with tofacitinib. Under tofacitinib, numerous expanded lesional clonotypes remained detectable in scalp and blood.

Treatment denoted: oral pan-JAK inhibitor, 5-10 mg twice daily. RNA, once extracted, was reverse transcribed into cDNA for use as the sequencing template. TCRdb's table, derived via immunoSEQ multiplex PCR, lists solely in-frame clones and lacks some. The sample has 200,000 to 250,000 clones, less than 75% seen once. About this clone itself: Its antigen is not identified. The same CDR3 can be traced to other DNA sequences in this sample.

Sequencing used CD4+ T cells sorted from blood, obtained at week 4, from a patient treated with tofacitinib. The TCR originated in a human donor with alopecia areata.

This chain's CDR3 is CSVGQGATGELFF. The CDR3 coding sequence is TGCAGCGTAGGACAGGGGGCGACCGGGGAGCTGTTTTTT. The V gene is TRBV29-1, the J gene TRBJ2-2; 11 bases align to TRBD1. Germline CDR1 and CDR2: SQVTM and ANQGSEA. This CDR3 is 13 amino acids long. The ends lost 6 bases at V and 5 bases at J; junction bases unmatched: 2.